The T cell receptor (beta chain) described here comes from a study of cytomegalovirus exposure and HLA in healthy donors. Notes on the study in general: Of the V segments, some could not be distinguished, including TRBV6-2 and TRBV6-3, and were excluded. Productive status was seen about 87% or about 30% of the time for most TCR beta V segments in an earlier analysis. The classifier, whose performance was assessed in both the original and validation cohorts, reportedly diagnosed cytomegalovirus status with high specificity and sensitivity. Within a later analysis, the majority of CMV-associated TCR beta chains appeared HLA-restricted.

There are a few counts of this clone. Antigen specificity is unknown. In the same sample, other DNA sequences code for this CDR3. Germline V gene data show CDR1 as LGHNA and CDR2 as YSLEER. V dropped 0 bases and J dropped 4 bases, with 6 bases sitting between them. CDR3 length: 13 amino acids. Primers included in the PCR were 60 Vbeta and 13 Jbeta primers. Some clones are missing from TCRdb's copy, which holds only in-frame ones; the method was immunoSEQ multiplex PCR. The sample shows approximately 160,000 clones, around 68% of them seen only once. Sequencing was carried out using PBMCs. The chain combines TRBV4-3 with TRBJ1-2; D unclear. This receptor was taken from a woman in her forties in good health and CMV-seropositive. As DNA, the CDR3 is TGCGCCAGCAGCCAAGATCGAGGCTATGGCTACACCTTC. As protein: CASSQDRGYGYTF.